The rows below give T cell receptor beta chains drawn from one sample of a study of beta chain features in type 1 diabetes. Data came from immunoSEQ multiplex PCR; TCRdb stores just in-frame clones and leaves some out. The data show 400,000 to 600,000 clones, about 32% seen once. The sample was naive CD4+ T cells from blood. The receptors were sampled from a man aged 18 to 29 in good health. Each CDR3 is given with its conserved first and last residue. A D gene is named only where the DNA matches it firmly. Clone size, where shown, is once, few, many, or a class for clones that have expanded.

J gene	V gene	clone size	D gene	CDR3 protein	CDR3 DNA
TRBJ2-3	TRBV9	-	TRBD2	CASSPETTGTRQYF	TGTGCCAGCAGCCCGGAAACGACTGGGACTAGACAGTATTTT
TRBJ2-3	TRBV18	few	TRBD2	CASSPFLHSGRALDTQYF	TGTGCCAGCTCACCGTTCCTACACAGCGGGAGGGCCTTGGATACGCAGTATTTT
TRBJ2-7	TRBV7-9	few	-	CASSLDTRAQYF	TGTGCCAGCAGCCTGGACACGAGGGCGCAGTACTTC
TRBJ2-3	TRBV7-2	few	-	CASSPLAASTDTQYF	TGTGCCAGCAGCCCTTTGGCGGCTAGCACAGATACGCAGTATTTT
TRBJ1-1	TRBV20-1	once	-	CSATGATEAFF	TGCAGTGCTACAGGGGCCACTGAAGCTTTCTTT
TRBJ2-7	TRBV7-9	-	-	CASSLRLRDEQYF	TGTGCCAGCAGCTTAAGGCTAAGAGACGAGCAGTACTTC
TRBJ2-3	TRBV30	-	-	CAWILRSTDTQYF	TGTGCCTGGATCCTAAGATCCACAGATACGCAGTATTTT
TRBJ2-7	TRBV4-1	-	TRBD1	CASSRIGQASYEQYF	TGCGCCAGCAGCCGGATCGGACAGGCCTCCTACGAGCAGTACTTC
TRBJ2-7	TRBV6-6	-	TRBD1	CASRLSGGQSSEQYF	TGTGCCAGCAGACTGTCAGGGGGACAGTCGTCCGAGCAGTACTTC
TRBJ2-3	TRBV14	few	-	CASSSYTDTQYF	TGTGCCAGCAGCTCCTACACAGATACGCAGTATTTT
TRBJ2-7	TRBV18	-	TRBD1	CASSPYVPGQGSYEQYF	TGTGCCAGCTCACCCTACGTCCCGGGACAGGGTTCCTACGAGCAGTACTTC
TRBJ2-3	TRBV6-5	-	-	CASQGTDTQYF	TGTGCCAGTCAAGGGACAGATACGCAGTATTTT
TRBJ2-5	TRBV7-9	few	TRBD2	CASSLNSASGIETQYF	TGTGCCAGCAGCCTAAACAGCGCTAGCGGGATTGAGACCCAGTACTTC
TRBJ2-7	TRBV30	-	TRBD2	CAWRTLAFSYEQYF	TGTGCCTGGAGAACACTAGCGTTCTCCTACGAGCAGTACTTC
TRBJ2-1	TRBV7-2	-	-	CASSRRTSQGYEQFF	TGTGCCAGCAGCCGACGGACTAGTCAGGGGTATGAGCAGTTCTTC
TRBJ2-1	TRBV7-9	few	TRBD2	CASKSGTSGRTTSEQFF	TGTGCCAGCAAGTCCGGGACTAGCGGGAGGACGACCAGTGAGCAGTTCTTC
TRBJ1-4	TRBV25-1	-	TRBD1	CASRTGTGWEEKLFF	TGTGCCAGCAGGACCGGGACAGGGTGGGAAGAAAAACTGTTTTTT
TRBJ2-7	TRBV25-1	-	-	CASSKPSYEQYF	TGTGCCAGCAGTAAGCCGTCCTACGAGCAGTACTTC
TRBJ2-3	TRBV27	-	-	CASSSKVSTDTQYF	TGTGCCAGCAGTTCCAAGGTCAGCACAGATACGCAGTATTTT
TRBJ1-2	TRBV9	few	-	CASSANAHSGYTF	TGTGCCAGCAGCGCTAACGCCCACTCGGGCTACACCTTC
TRBJ2-7	TRBV29-1	-	TRBD2	CSAAMRASGASYEQYF	TGCAGCGCCGCGATGCGGGCTAGCGGGGCGTCCTACGAGCAGTACTTC
TRBJ2-2	TRBV30	-	-	CAWRTGNTGELFF	TGTGCCTGGAGGACAGGGAACACCGGGGAGCTGTTTTTT
TRBJ2-7	TRBV30	-	-	CAWSRDSYEQYF	TGTGCCTGGAGTCGGGACTCATACGAGCAGTACTTC
TRBJ1-3	TRBV30	-	TRBD1	CAWSVRRTGAPRSGNTIYF	TGTGCCTGGAGTGTACGCAGGACAGGGGCCCCACGCTCTGGAAACACCATATATTTT
TRBJ2-7	TRBV5-1	-	-	CASTGGSPYEQYF	TGCGCCAGCACCGGCGGCAGTCCCTACGAGCAGTACTTC
TRBJ1-4	TRBV19	few	-	CASSRVLHNEKLFF	TGTGCCAGTTCACGGGTACTACATAATGAAAAACTGTTTTTT
TRBJ2-7	TRBV7-9	-	-	CASSLVDGTVHYEQYF	TGTGCCAGCAGCTTAGTTGACGGGACGGTCCACTACGAGCAGTACTTC
TRBJ2-1	TRBV29-1	-	TRBD2	CSGGWAGVNNEQFF	TGCAGCGGCGGATGGGCGGGAGTAAACAATGAGCAGTTCTTC
TRBJ2-2	TRBV30	-	-	CAWSADSPNTGELFF	TGTGCCTGGAGTGCCGACAGTCCGAACACCGGGGAGCTGTTTTTT
TRBJ2-7	TRBV28	few	-	CASSFKLLYEQYF	TGTGCCAGCAGTTTTAAGCTCCTCTACGAGCAGTACTTC
TRBJ2-2	TRBV5-6	-	-	CASSPLGWQGLTGELFF	TGTGCCAGCAGCCCACTGGGTTGGCAGGGCCTCACCGGGGAGCTGTTTTTT
TRBJ2-1	TRBV7-9	-	TRBD2	CASSLLAGGTYNEQFF	TGTGCCAGCAGCTTACTAGCGGGAGGCACCTACAATGAGCAGTTCTTC